This T cell receptor (beta chain) stems from a study of CD8 T cells in Susac syndrome. Germline lookup yields CDR1 MDHEN and CDR2 SYDVKM. Trimming cost V 5 bases and J 5 bases, with 12 bases left between them. This CDR3 is built from 13 residues. The RNA, about 0.5 to 1 ug, was put through reverse transcription using random hexamers. Using its own MiXCR run on the immunoSEQ multiplex PCR reads, TCRdb lists one record per CDR3 protein. The sample holds hundreds of thousands of distinct CDR3 sequences, 75% to 90% seen once. The chain has TRBV28 and TRBJ2-5, with a possible D match to TRBD2 (6 bases). This TCR was recovered from a human donor with multiple sclerosis. Material for sequencing was CD8+ T cells from PBMCs. CDR3 in DNA: TGTGCCAGCAGTCCCCTAGCGTGGGAGACCCAGTACTTC. Its translation is CASSPLAWETQYF. The variable domain in full, with the rest retrieved from reference TRBV28 and TRBJ2-5, is DVKVTQSSRYLVKRTGEKVFLECVQDMDHENMFWYRQDPGLGLRLIYFSYDVKMKEKGDIPEGYSVSREKKERFSLILESASTNQTSMYLCASSPLAWETQYFGPGTRLLVL.